A single sample is the source of the 20 T cell receptor beta chains below, sequenced in a study of blood T cell repertoires in COVID-19. The repertoire was sequenced with immunoSEQ multiplex PCR; TCRdb's copy has only in-frame clones and lacks some. The sample shows 120,000 or so clones, less than 75% of them seen only once. The sequencing input was peripheral blood. The receptors here all came from a human donor with acute or convalescent COVID-19. The donor label of this sample is uncertain.

This rearrangement joins TRBV6-1 to TRBJ2-2, with TRBD2 as a possible D gene (6 bases). The germline V and J ends were trimmed by 2 bases and 7 bases, with 11 bases remaining between them. CDR1 and CDR2 from the germline V gene are MNHNS and SASEGT. The CDR3 is made up of 14 amino acids. CDR3 DNA sequence: TGTGCCAGCAGTGAACAGGCTAGCGTCGGGGAGCTGTTTTTT. Amino acid sequence: CASSEQASVGELFF.

The chain joins TRBV7-9 to TRBJ1-6; D may be TRBD1 (5 bases). Trimming pared 4 bases from V and 5 bases from J, leaving 9 bases between. The CDR3 is made up of 14 amino acids. In germline, CDR1 is SEHNR, CDR2 FQNEAQ (reference sequence). The CDR3 region is CASSWTQNNSPLHF. DNA for the CDR3: TGTGCCAGCAGCTGGACACAAAATAATTCACCCCTCCACTTT. The full variable domain, with the rest looked up from reference TRBV7-9 and TRBJ1-6, is DTGVSQNPRHKITKRGQNVTFRCDPISEHNRLYWYRQTLGQGPEFLTYFQNEAQLEKSRLLSDRFSAERPKGSFSTLEIQRTEQGDSAMYLCASSWTQNNSPLHFGNGTRLTVT.

This rearrangement joins TRBV5-8 to TRBJ1-3, with D unresolved. Germline values: CDR1 SGHTS, CDR2 YDEGEE. V shed 4 bases and J shed 1 base, with 18 bases lying between them. The CDR3 totals 17 residues. CDR3 residues: CASSALGTGDSGNTIYF. In DNA form, the CDR3 reads TGTGCCAGCAGCGCGCTGGGTACGGGAGATTCTGGAAACACCATATATTTT. The complete variable domain, with remaining parts taken from reference TRBV5-8 and TRBJ1-3, reads EAGVTQSPTHLIKTRGQQATLRCSPISGHTSVYWYQQALGLGLQFLLWYDEGEERNRGNFPPRFSGRQFPNYSSELNVNALELEDSALYLCASSALGTGDSGNTIYFGEGSWLTVV.

In this sample, this clone turned up a few times. The junction departs from germline at one end; a sequencing error may be responsible. The chain uses TRBV7-9 and TRBJ2-5; 9 bases agree with TRBD1. The CDR3 runs 15 residues. Germline V gene sequence: CDR1 SEHNR, CDR2 FQNEAQ (reference sequence). The CDR3 spells CASSLAGTGTETQYF. CDR3 nucleotides: TGTGCCAGCAGCCTAGCCGGGACAGGGACCGAGACCCAGTACTTC.

This clone was found a few times. This chain joins TRBV3-1 (or the pseudogene TRBV3-2) and TRBJ1-1, with 7 bases identical to TRBD1. The CDR3 totals 15 residues. The trim removed 6 bases at V and 5 bases at J, leaving 12 bases unmatched. In germline, CDR1 is LGHDT, CDR2 YNNKEL (reference sequence). The DNA of the CDR3 is TGTGCCAGCAGTCTACTCGACAGGGTAGGTACTGAAGCTTTCTTT. Translated: CASSLLDRVGTEAFF.

V is TRBV7-2 and J is TRBJ2-3; D might be TRBD2 (5 bases). V was trimmed by 4 bases and J by 0 bases, leaving 11 bases between them. This CDR3 comprises 15 residues. CDR1 and CDR2 from the germline V gene are SGHTA and FQGNSA. The CDR3 here is CASSSGGYSTDTQYF. CDR3 in DNA: TGTGCCAGCAGCTCCGGCGGGTATAGCACAGATACGCAGTATTTT.

J is TRBJ1-2 and V is TRBV5-1, with D unclear. Germline CDR1 reads SGHRS; CDR2 reads YFSETQ. The V end lost 0 bases, the J end lost 5 bases, and 14 bases lay between the germline ends. The CDR3 spans 15 residues. This CDR3 is CASSLGGGTLYGYTF. The CDR3 DNA follows: TGCGCCAGCAGCTTGGGAGGCGGCACATTGTATGGCTACACCTTC.

This chain connects TRBV14 to TRBJ1-6; no reliable D call. V lost 0 bases and J 4 bases, leaving 7 bases between the germline ends. The CDR3 sequence is 15 residues long. From germline, CDR1 is SGHDN and CDR2 FVKESK. The chain's CDR3 is CASSQDGRYNSPLHF. The CDR3 nucleotides read TGTGCCAGCAGCCAAGATGGGAGGTATAATTCACCCCTCCACTTT.

CDR3 sequence reads: CASSQSQGAGSNTEAFF. The CDR3 DNA reads as TGCGCCAGCAGTCAATCGCAAGGGGCGGGGTCGAACACTGAAGCTTTCTTT. V gene TRBV23-1 combines with J gene TRBJ1-1; tentative D call: TRBD1 (5 bases). TRBV23-1 is classed as an ORF, of uncertain function. Trimming cost V 0 bases and J 1 base, with 15 bases left between them. This CDR3 region has 17 residues.

This chain links TRBV5-4 with TRBJ1-2, with a possible D match to TRBD1 (6 bases). Trimming shortened V by 3 bases and J by 0 bases, and 9 bases separated the two germline ends. In germline, CDR1 is SGHNT, CDR2 YYREEE (reference sequence). The CDR3 runs to 14 residues. CDR3 DNA: TGTGCCAGCAGCTCTAGGACAGCTAACTATGGCTACACCTTC. Residues: CASSSRTANYGYTF.

The chain joins TRBV18 to TRBJ2-1; TRBD1 might be the D (6 bases). This CDR3 has 15 amino acids. Trimming took off 3 bases at V and 11 bases at J, with 20 bases between the two ends. Germline V gene data show CDR1 as KGHSH and CDR2 as LQKENI. Here the CDR3 reads CASSPDSAPRGKQFF. DNA of the CDR3: TGTGCCAGCTCACCGGACAGCGCCCCGCGAGGGAAGCAGTTCTTC.

The V call is TRBV27, the J call TRBJ2-1, with 9 bases aligning to TRBD1. The V gene's germline CDR1 is MNHEY and CDR2 SMNVEV (reference sequence). The CDR3 extends over 16 amino acids. J gave up 9 bases and V 5 bases, and 14 bases lay outside the gene matches. The DNA for the CDR3 is TGTGCCAGCAGTGCGGAGGGGACAGGGCGGGGTAGTGAGCAGTTCTTC. Encoded protein: CASSAEGTGRGSEQFF.

Here the CDR3 DNA reads TGTGCCAGCAGCCTCCGGGACAGGGAGCTATTAACTGAAGCTTTCTTT. Protein sequence: CASSLRDRELLTEAFF. This chain joins TRBV7-8 and TRBJ1-1; 9 bases match TRBD1. The CDR3 sequence is 16 residues long. Germline-derived CDR1 and CDR2 are SGHVS and FQNEAQ. V dropped 5 bases and J dropped 5; count of bases not matched to a gene: 12.

This rearrangement joins TRBV9 to TRBJ2-3; 8 bases line up with TRBD2. V was clipped by 6 bases and J by 1 base; unmatched bases: 7. Germline V lookup: CDR1 SGDLS, CDR2 YYNGEE. The CDR3 is made up of 15 amino acids. CDR3 region: CASNAGGGRTDTQYF. The CDR3, as DNA: TGTGCCAGCAACGCGGGGGGAGGCCGCACAGATACGCAGTATTTT.

The chain combines TRBV11-3 with TRBJ2-3, with TRBD2 identical over 11 bases. Trimming at V came to 9 bases and at J to 2 bases, leaving 10 bases not matched to a gene. This CDR3 has 16 amino acids. Germline V gene data show CDR1 as SGHNT and CDR2 as YENEEA. CDR3 sequence: CASSPGTSGYTDTQYF. The CDR3 coding sequence is TGTGCCAGTAGCCCAGGGACTAGCGGCTACACAGATACGCAGTATTTT.

The chain recombines TRBV7-9 with TRBJ2-5, with a possible D match to TRBD2 (5 bases). Germline V lookup: CDR1 SEHNR, CDR2 FQNEAQ (reference sequence). V was cut by 4 bases and J by 1 base, with 13 bases left in between. This CDR3 contains 15 residues. CDR3 protein: CASSSKGSSQETQYF. CDR3 coding DNA: TGTGCCAGCAGCTCAAAAGGGAGTAGCCAAGAGACCCAGTACTTC.

The CDR3 sequence is CASSLESSGGTDTQYF. DNA of the CDR3: TGTGCCAGCAGCTTAGAATCTAGCGGGGGGACAGATACGCAGTATTTT. The V and J genes are TRBV11-3 and TRBJ2-3, with 11 bases matching TRBD2. Unmatched junction bases numbered 2, after V lost 0 bases and J lost 3 bases. Germline CDR1 and CDR2: SGHNT and YENEEA. CDR3 length: 16 residues.

The table lists this clone with a count of one. The genes are TRBV6-5 and TRBJ2-7, with 9 bases fitting TRBD2. From germline, CDR1 is MNHEY and CDR2 SVGAGI. This CDR3 is 14 amino acids long. V gave up 4 bases and J gave up 7 bases; unmatched junction bases: 8. The CDR3 sequence: CASSSHSGGAEQYV. The CDR3, as DNA: TGTGCCAGCAGTTCTCATAGCGGGGGTGCAGAGCAGTACGTC.

J is TRBJ1-1 and V is TRBV29-1; 9 bases align to TRBD1. Germline V gene data show CDR1 as SQVTM and CDR2 as ANQGSEA. The CDR3 has 13 amino acids. V was pared by 6 bases and J by 1 base, with 3 bases of the junction left unmatched. The CDR3 coding sequence is TGCAGCGTCCTGACAGGGGGGAACACTGAAGCTTTCTTT. This encodes CSVLTGGNTEAFF.

V gene TRBV7-9 combines with J gene TRBJ2-4; D gene unclear. CDR1 and CDR2 from the germline V gene are SEHNR and FQNEAQ (reference sequence). The V end was cut by 1 base, the J end by 7 bases, with 8 bases between. CDR3 length: 13 residues. Here the CDR3 reads CASSLDPANIQYF. In nucleotides, the CDR3 is TGTGCCAGCAGCTTAGACCCAGCGAACATTCAGTACTTC.